This TCR beta chain originates from a study of blood T cell repertoires in COVID-19. Study overall: The analysed material was cDNA or gDNA that came from T cells, B-cell-depleted T cells, or PBMCs.

The authors' processing: From reference gene primer amplification, estimates of nucleated cell counts were derived. Using immunoSEQ multiplex PCR, the repertoire was profiled, and TCRdb retains in-frame clones only, with some absent. The V and J calls and clone size are taken from that table; D and trimming were inferred from the DNA. The table has 250,000 to 350,000 clones, about 91% seen once. CDR3 size: 12 residues. Germline CDR1 is DFQATT and CDR2 is SNEGSKA (reference sequence). Trimming shortened V by 3 bases and J by 8 bases, and 13 bases separated the two germline ends. The sequenced sample consisted of peripheral blood. The V and J genes are TRBV20-1 and TRBJ1-2, with D hard to call. The receptor comes from a woman aged 25 to 39 who had recovered from COVID-19. The CDR3 nucleotides read TGCAGTGCTAGTTGGGCCCTCTGGGGCTACACCTTC. This encodes CSASWALWGYTF.